This TCR beta chain emerged from a study of CXCR3-negative and CXCR3-positive naive CD8 T cells. Study-level points and caveats: CXCR3-expressing naive cells carried TRB CDR3s more hydrophobic than those of CXCR3-negative naive cells. Expression of CXCR3 was partially reduced after cryopreservation, and fresh PBMCs were used in most assays. Across naive subsets, surface CD5 expression was comparable, and TCR strength was inferred from properties of the TRB CDR3. Memory CD8+ cells showed much lower diversity, while both naive subsets displayed comparably high diversity.

UMI labels and 5' RACE were used to prepare the TRB cDNA libraries. One entry per CDR3 protein, without DNA, is what TCRdb gives after re-calling the 5' RACE reads. Here the sample table reports 50,000 to 65,000 distinct CDR3 sequences. The CDR3 has 14 amino acids. The germline gives CDR1 MDHEN, CDR2 SYDVKM. A remark on this clonotype: Its antigen is unknown.

Input material: naive CXCR3- CD8+ T cells from blood. As to subset: CD45RO-CCR7+CD27+CD95- naive CD8+ T cells lacking CXCR3 (TNR3-). The chain carries TRBV28 and TRBJ1-1. This clonotype was sampled from a human donor in good health. Some clones in this sample may be carry-over from other donors' samples. CDR3 protein: CASSWGGGTTEAFF.